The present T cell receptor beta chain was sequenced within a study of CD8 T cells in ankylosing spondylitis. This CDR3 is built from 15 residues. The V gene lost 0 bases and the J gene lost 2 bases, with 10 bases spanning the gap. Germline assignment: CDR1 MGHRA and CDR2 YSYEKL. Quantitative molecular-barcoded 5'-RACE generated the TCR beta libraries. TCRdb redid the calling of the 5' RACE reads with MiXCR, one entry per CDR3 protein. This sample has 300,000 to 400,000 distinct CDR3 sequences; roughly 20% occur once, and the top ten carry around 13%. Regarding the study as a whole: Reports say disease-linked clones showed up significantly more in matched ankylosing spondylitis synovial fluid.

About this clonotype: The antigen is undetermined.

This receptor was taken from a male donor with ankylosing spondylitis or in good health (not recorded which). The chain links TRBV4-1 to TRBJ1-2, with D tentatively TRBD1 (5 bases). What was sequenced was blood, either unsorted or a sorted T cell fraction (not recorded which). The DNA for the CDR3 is TGCGCCAGCAGCCAAGACCGGGGGATCAACTATGGCTACACCTTC. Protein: CASSQDRGINYGYTF.